Below, 3 T cell receptor beta chains from the same sample are listed, as sequenced in a study of blood T cell repertoires in COVID-19. Measured with immunoSEQ multiplex PCR; TCRdb has only the in-frame clones, and not every one. This table holds 250,000 to 350,000 clones, 87% found once. The sequencing input was peripheral blood. These receptors all come from a woman aged 50 to 65 who had recovered from COVID-19.

The chain couples TRBV7-9 to TRBJ1-1, with 8 positions matching TRBD1. After removal of 2 bases from V and 4 bases from J, the junction contained 6 bases not matched to a gene. The CDR3 has 15 residues. Germline V gene data show CDR1 as SEHNR and CDR2 as FQNEAQ (reference sequence). Here the CDR3 reads CASSLPPTGATEAFF. In DNA form, the CDR3 reads TGTGCCAGCAGCTTACCCCCGACAGGGGCCACTGAAGCTTTCTTT.

The V gene is TRBV5-4, the J gene TRBJ1-4; TRBD1 matches at 9 bases. J gave up 4 bases and V 4 bases, and 8 bases lay outside the gene matches. The CDR3 sequence is 16 residues long. Germline V CDR1 and CDR2: SGHNT, YYREEE (reference sequence). The CDR3 loop is CASSLRTGAINEKLFF. The CDR3 coding sequence is TGTGCCAGCAGCCTCCGGACAGGGGCAATTAATGAAAAACTGTTTTTT.

The V and J genes are TRBV3-1 (or the pseudogene TRBV3-2) and TRBJ2-5, with D possibly TRBD1 on 6 matching bases. Germline V gene lookup returns CDR1 LGHDT and CDR2 YNNKEL (reference sequence). Trimming left V 2 bases short and J 0 bases short, with 19 bases between. The CDR3 length is 18 residues. CDR3 sequence: CASSQFPGQLEYQETQYF. For the CDR3, the DNA is TGTGCCAGCAGCCAATTTCCCGGACAGTTGGAGTACCAAGAGACCCAGTACTTC.